Reported below is one T cell receptor beta chain. At one boundary the junction diverges from the germline segment, which might be a read error. The CDR3 has 16 residues. CDR1 is SGHRS, CDR2 YFSETQ, per germline. The data derive from a study of T cells in Graves' hyperthyroidism and ophthalmopathy. Overall study context: Peripheral blood draws took place at initial diagnosis, ahead of any treatment.

It was RNA transcripts that yielded the amplified TCR beta CDR3 regions. The TCR CDR3 was amplified in a first-round RT-PCR using the HTBI primer set. TCRdb processed the multiplex PCR reads anew with MiXCR; each CDR3 protein has one entry. The sample includes about 700,000 distinct CDR3 sequences, 14% of them seen just once. Clinical symptoms, serum thyroxine and TRAb, thyroid ultrasound and orbital computed tomography were used for the diagnoses. Sequenced: blood. This TCR was sampled from a woman aged 18-35 years with Graves' hyperthyroidism. This chain joins TRBV5-1 and TRBJ2-6, with D unresolved. For the CDR3, the DNA is TGTGCCAGCAGCTTGTTGGTTAGCTCTGGGGCCAACGTCCTGACTTTC. Its protein product is CASSLLVSSGANVLTF.